This T cell receptor (beta chain) was sequenced for a study of control samples from healthy donors and cancer patients. Per the germline V gene, CDR1 is LGHDT and CDR2 is YNNKEL (reference sequence). The V end was cut by 0 bases, the J end by 3 bases, with 8 bases between. CDR3 size: 15 residues. Profiled with immunoSEQ multiplex PCR; TCRdb holds only in-frame clones, not every one. The sample holds around 120,000 clones, around 87% seen once. Sequenced material: blood. This chain joins TRBV3-1 (or the pseudogene TRBV3-2) and TRBJ2-2, with D perhaps TRBD1 (5 bases). This clonotype was sampled from a man in his forties in good health. The CDR3 region has the DNA TGTGCCAGCAGCCAAGAACAGGACGACACCGGGGAGCTGTTTTTT. Protein product: CASSQEQDDTGELFF.